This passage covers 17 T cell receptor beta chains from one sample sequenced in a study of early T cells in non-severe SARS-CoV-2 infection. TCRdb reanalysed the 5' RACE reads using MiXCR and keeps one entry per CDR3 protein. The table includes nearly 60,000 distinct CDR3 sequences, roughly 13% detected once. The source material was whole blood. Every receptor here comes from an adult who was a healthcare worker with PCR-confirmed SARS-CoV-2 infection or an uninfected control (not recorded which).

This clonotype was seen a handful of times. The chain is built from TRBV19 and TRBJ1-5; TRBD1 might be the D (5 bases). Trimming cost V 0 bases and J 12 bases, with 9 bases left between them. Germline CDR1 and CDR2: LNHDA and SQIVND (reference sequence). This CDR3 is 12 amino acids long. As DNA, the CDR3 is TGTGCCAGTAGTATAGAGGGCAGGGACCAGCATTTT. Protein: CASSIEGRDQHF. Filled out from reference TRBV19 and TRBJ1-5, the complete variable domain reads DGGITQSPKYLFRKEGQNVTLSCEQNLNHDAMYWYRQDPGQGLRLIYYSQIVNDFQKGDIAEGYSVSREKKESFPLTVTSAQKNPTAFYLCASSIEGRDQHFGDGTRLSIL.

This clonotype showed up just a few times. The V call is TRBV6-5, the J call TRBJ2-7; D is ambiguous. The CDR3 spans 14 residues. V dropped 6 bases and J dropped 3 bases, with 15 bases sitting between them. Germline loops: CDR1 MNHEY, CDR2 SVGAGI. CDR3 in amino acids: CASSPLAQFYEQYF. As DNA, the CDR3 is TGTGCCAGCAGCCCACTCGCACAATTCTACGAGCAGTACTTC.

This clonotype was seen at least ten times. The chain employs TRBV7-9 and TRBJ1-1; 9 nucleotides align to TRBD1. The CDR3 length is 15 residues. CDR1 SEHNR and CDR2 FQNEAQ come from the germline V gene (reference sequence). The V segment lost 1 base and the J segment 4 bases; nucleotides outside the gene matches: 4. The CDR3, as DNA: TGTGCCAGCAGCTTAGTTTCGGGACAGGGCACTGAAGCTTTCTTT. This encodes CASSLVSGQGTEAFF.

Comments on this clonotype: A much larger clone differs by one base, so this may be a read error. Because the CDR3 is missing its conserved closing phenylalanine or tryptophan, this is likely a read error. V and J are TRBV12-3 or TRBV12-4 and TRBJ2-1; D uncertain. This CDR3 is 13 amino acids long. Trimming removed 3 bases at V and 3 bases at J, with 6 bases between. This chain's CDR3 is CASSLSDYNEQFL. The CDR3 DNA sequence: TGTGCCAGCAGTTTGTCAGACTACAATGAGCAGTTCCTC.

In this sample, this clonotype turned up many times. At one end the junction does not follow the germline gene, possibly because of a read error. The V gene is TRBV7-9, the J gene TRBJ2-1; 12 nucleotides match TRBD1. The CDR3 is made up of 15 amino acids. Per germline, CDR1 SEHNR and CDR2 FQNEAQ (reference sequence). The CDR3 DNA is TGTGCCAGCAGCGCAGGGACAGGGGGCTACCATGAGCAGTTCTTC. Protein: CASSAGTGGYHEQFF.

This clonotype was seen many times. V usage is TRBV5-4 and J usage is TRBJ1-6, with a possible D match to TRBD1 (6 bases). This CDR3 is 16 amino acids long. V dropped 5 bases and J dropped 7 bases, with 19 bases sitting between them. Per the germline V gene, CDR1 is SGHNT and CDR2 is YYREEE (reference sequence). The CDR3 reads CASSHPGLGGNSPLHF. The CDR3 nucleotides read TGTGCCAGCAGTCATCCAGGCCTCGGGGGCAATTCACCCCTCCACTTT.

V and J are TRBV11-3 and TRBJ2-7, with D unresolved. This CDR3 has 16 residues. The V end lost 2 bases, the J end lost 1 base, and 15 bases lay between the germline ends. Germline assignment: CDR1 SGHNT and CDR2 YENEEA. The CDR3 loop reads CASSLSPGVLSYEQYF. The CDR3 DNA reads TGTGCCAGCAGCTTAAGTCCAGGAGTCCTATCCTACGAGCAGTACTTC.

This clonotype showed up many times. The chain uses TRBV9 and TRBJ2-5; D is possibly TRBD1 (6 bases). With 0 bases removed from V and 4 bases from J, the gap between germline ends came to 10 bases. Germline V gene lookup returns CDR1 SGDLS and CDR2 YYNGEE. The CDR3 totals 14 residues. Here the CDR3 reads CASSVAARGETQYF. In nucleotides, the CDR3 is TGTGCCAGCAGCGTAGCTGCCAGGGGAGAGACCCAGTACTTC.

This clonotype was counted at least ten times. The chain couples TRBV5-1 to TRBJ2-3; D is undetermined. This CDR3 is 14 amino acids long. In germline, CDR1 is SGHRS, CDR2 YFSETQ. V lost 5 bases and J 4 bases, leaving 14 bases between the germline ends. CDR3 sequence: CASSGVPSPDTQYF. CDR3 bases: TGCGCCAGCAGTGGGGTCCCTTCGCCAGATACGCAGTATTTT.

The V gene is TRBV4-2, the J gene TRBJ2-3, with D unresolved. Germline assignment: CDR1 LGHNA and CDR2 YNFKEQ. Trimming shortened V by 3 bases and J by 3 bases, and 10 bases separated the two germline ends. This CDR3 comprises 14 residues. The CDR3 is CASSHPSATDTQYF. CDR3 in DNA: TGTGCCAGCAGCCACCCGTCGGCGACAGATACGCAGTATTTT.

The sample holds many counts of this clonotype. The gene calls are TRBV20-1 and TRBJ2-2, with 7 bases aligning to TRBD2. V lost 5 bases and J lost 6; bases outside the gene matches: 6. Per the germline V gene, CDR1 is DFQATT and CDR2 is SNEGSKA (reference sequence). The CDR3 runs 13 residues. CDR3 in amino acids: CSAEREVSGELFF. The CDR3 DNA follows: TGCAGTGCTGAGCGGGAAGTTTCCGGGGAGCTGTTTTTT.

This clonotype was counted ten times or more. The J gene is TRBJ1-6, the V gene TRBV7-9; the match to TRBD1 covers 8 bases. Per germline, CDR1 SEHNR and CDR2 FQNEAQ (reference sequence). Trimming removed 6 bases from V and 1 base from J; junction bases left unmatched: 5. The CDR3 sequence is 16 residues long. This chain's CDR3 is CASRRQGTSYNSPLHF. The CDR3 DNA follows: TGTGCCAGCAGAAGACAGGGGACGTCCTATAATTCACCCCTCCACTTT. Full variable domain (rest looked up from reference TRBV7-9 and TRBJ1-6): DTGVSQNPRHKITKRGQNVTFRCDPISEHNRLYWYRQTLGQGPEFLTYFQNEAQLEKSRLLSDRFSAERPKGSFSTLEIQRTEQGDSAMYLCASRRQGTSYNSPLHFGNGTRLTVT.

CDR3 bases: TGTGCCAGCAGTTACCGGGACAGTAACTATGGCTACACCTTC. This translates into CASSYRDSNYGYTF. This chain uses TRBV6-5 with TRBJ1-2; 7 nucleotides align to TRBD1. CDR3 length: 14 amino acids. With 2 bases clipped from V and 1 base from J, the junction kept 1 base outside the gene matches. Germline-derived CDR1 and CDR2 are MNHEY and SVGAGI.

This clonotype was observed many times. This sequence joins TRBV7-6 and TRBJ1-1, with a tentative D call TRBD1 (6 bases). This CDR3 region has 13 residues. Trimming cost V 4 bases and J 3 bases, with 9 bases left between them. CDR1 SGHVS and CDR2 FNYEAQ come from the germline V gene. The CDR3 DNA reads TGTGCCAGCAGCTACAGGGTGGACACTGAAGCTTTCTTT. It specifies CASSYRVDTEAFF.

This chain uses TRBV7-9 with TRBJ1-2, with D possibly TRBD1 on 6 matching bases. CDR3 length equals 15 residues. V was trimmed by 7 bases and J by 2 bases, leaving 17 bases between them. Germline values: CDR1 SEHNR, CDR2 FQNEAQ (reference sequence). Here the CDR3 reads CASTSLRGENYGYTF. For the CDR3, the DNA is TGTGCCAGCACCTCTCTGAGGGGGGAGAACTATGGCTACACCTTC.

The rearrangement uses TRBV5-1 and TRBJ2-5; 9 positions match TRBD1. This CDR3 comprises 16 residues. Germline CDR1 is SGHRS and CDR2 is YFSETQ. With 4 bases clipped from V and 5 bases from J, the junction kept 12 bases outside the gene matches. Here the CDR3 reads CASSLGGQGVLETQYF. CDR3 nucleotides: TGCGCCAGCAGCCTCGGGGGACAGGGAGTTTTGGAGACCCAGTACTTC.

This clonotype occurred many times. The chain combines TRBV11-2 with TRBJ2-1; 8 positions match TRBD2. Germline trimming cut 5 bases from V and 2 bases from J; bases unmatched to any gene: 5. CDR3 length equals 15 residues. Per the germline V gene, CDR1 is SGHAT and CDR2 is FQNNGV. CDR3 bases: TGTGCCAGCAGCCTAAGCGGGAGTACCTACAATGAGCAGTTCTTC. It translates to CASSLSGSTYNEQFF.